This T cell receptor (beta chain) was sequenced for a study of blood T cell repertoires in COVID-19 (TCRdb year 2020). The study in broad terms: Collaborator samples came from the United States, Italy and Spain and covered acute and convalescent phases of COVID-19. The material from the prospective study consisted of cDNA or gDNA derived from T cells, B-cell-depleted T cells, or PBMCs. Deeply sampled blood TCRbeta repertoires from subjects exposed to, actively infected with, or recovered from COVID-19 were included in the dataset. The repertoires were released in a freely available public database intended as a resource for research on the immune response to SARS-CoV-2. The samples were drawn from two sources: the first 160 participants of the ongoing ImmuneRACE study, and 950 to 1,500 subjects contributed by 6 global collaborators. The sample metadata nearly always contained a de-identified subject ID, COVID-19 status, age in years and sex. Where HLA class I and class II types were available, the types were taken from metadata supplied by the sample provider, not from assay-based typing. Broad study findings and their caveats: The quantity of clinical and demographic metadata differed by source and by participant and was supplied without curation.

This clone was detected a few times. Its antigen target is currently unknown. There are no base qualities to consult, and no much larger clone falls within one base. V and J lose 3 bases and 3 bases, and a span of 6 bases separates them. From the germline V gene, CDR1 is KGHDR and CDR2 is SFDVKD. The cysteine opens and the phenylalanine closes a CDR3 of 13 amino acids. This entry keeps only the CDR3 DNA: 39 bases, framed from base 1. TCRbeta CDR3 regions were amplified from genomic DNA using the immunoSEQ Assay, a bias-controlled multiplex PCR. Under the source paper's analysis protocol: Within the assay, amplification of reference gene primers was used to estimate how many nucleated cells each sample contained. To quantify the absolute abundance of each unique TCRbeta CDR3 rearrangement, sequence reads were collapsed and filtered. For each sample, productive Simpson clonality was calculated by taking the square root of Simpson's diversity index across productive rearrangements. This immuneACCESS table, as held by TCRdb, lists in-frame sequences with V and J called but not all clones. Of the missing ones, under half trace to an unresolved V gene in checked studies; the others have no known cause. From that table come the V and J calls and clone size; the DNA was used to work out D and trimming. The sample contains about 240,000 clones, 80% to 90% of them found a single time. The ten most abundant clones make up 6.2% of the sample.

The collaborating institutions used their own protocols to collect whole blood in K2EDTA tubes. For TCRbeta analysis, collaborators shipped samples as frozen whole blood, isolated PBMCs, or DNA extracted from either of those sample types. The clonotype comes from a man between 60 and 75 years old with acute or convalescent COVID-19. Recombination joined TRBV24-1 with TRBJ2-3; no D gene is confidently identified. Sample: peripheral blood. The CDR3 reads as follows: CATSDHQTDTQYF. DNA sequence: TGTGCCACCAGTGATCACCAGACAGATACGCAGTATTTT.